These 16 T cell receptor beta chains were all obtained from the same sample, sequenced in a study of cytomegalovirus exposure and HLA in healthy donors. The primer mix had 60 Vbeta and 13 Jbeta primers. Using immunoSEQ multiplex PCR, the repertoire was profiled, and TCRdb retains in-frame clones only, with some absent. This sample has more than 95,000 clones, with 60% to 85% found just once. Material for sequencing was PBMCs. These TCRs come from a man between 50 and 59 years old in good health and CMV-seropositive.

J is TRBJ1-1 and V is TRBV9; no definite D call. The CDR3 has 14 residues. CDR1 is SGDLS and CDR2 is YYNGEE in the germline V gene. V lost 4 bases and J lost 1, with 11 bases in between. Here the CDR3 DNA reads TGTGCCAGCAGCCCGAGACTGGGGAACACTGAAGCTTTCTTT. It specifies CASSPRLGNTEAFF.

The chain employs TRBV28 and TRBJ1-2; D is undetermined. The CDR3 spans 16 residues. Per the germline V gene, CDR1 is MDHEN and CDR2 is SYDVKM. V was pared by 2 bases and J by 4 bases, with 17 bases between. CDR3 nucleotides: TGTGCCAGCAGTTTACAAGGGAGGATTCGGAGCTATGGCTACACCTTC. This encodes CASSLQGRIRSYGYTF.

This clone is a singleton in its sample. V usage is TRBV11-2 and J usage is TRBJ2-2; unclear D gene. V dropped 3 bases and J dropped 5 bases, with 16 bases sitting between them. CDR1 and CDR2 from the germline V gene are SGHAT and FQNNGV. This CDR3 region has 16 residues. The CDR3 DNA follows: TGTGCCAGCAGCTTTTTGGGTCGGCTGCGGACCGGGGAGCTGTTTTTT. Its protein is CASSFLGRLRTGELFF.

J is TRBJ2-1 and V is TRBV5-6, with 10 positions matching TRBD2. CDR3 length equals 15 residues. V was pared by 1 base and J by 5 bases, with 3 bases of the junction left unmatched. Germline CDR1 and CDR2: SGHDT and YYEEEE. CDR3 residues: CASSLSGRAHNEQFF. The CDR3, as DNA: TGTGCCAGCAGCTTGAGCGGGAGGGCCCACAATGAGCAGTTCTTC. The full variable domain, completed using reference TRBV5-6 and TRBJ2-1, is DAGVTQSPTHLIKTRGQQVTLRCSPKSGHDTVSWYQQALGQGPQFIFQYYEEEERQRGNFPDRFSGHQFPNYSSELNVNALLLGDSALYLCASSLSGRAHNEQFFGPGTRLTVL.

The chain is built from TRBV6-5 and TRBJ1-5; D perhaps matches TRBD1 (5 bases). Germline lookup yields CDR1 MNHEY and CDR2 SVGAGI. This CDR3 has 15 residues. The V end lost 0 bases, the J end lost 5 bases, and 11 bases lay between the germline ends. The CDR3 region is CASSYSTAVDQPQHF. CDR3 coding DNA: TGTGCCAGCAGTTACTCGACAGCCGTGGATCAGCCCCAGCATTTT.

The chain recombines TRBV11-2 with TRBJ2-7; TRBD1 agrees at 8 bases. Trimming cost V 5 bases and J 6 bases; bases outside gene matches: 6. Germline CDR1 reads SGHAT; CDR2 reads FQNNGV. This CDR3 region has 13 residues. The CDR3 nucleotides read TGTGCCAGCAGCCCGGGACAGGTTATCGAGCAGTACTTC. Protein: CASSPGQVIEQYF.

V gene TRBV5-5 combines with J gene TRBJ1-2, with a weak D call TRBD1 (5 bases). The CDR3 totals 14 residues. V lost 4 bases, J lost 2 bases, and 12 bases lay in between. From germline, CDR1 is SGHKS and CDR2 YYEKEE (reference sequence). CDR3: CASSPGAGNYGYTF. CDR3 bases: TGTGCCAGCAGCCCTGGGGCTGGGAACTATGGCTACACCTTC.

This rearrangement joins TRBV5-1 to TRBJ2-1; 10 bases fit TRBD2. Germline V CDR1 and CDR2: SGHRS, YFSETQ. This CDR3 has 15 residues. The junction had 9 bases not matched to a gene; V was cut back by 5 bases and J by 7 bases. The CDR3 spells CASSLNLAGANEQFF. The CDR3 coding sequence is TGCGCCAGCAGTTTGAACCTAGCGGGAGCTAATGAGCAGTTCTTC.

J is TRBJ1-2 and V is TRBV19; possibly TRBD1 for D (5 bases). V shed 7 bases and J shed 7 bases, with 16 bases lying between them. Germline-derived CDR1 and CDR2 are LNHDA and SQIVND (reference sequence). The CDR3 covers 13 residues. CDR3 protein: CASKSSGGLGYTF. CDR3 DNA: TGTGCCAGTAAATCTTCCGGGGGTCTTGGCTACACCTTC. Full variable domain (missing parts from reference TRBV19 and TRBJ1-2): DGGITQSPKYLFRKEGQNVTLSCEQNLNHDAMYWYRQDPGQGLRLIYYSQIVNDFQKGDIAEGYSVSREKKESFPLTVTSAQKNPTAFYLCASKSSGGLGYTFGSGTRLTVV.

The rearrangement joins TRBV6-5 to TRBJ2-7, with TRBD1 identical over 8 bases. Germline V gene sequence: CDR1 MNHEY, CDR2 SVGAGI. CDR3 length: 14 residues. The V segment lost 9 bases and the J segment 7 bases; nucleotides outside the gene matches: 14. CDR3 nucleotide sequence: TGTGCCAGTCAGACAGGGGCCGTCCCCCTAGAGCAGTACTTC. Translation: CASQTGAVPLEQYF.

The CDR3 here is CAWGTGDKNIQYF. CDR3 DNA: TGTGCCTGGGGGACAGGGGACAAAAACATTCAGTACTTC. The V call is TRBV30, the J call TRBJ2-4, with 10 bases fitting TRBD1. J lost 3 bases, V lost 5 bases, and 1 base had no gene match. CDR3 size: 13 residues. Germline V gene lookup returns CDR1 GTSNPN and CDR2 SVGIG (reference sequence).

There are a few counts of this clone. CDR3 nucleotide sequence: TGCGCCAGCAGTAGGGGACAGGGCCGAGAAAAACTGTTTTTT. This translates into CASSRGQGREKLFF. The rearrangement links TRBV4-1 to TRBJ1-4; 9 nucleotides match TRBD1. The CDR3 spans 14 residues. Losses at the gene ends were 6 bases for V and 8 bases for J; bases not matched to a gene: 7. Germline V gene data show CDR1 as MGHRA and CDR2 as YSYEKL.

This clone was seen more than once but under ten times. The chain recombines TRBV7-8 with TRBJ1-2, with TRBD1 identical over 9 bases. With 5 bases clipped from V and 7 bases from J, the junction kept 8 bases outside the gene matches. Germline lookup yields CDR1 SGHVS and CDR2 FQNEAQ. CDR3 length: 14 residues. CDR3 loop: CASSGDRVTSGYTF. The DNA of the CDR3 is TGTGCCAGCAGCGGGGACAGGGTAACAAGTGGCTACACCTTC.

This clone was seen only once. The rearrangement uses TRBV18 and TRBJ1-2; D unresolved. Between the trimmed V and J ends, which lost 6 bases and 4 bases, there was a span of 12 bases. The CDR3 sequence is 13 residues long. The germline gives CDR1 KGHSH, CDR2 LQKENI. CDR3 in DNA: TGTGCCAGCTCCCCAGGCTCCCTCTATGGCTACACCTTC. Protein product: CASSPGSLYGYTF.

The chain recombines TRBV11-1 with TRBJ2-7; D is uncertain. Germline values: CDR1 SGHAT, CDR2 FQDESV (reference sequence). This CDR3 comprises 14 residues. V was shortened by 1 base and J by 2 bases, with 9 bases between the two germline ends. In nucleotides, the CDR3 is TGTGCCAGCAGCTTAGAGGCAAGCGCCTACGAGCAGTACTTC. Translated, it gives CASSLEASAYEQYF.

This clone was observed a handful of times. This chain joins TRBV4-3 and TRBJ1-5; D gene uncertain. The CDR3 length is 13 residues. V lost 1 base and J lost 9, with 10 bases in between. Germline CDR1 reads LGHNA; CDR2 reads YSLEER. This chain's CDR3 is CASSQGQAGPQHF. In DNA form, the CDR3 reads TGCGCCAGCAGCCAAGGTCAGGCGGGGCCCCAGCATTTT.